This TCR beta chain was documented in a study of Ad26.COV2.S vaccination and SARS-CoV-2 variants. Study-wide context: Sample donor was a member of the COV1001 Ad26.COV2.S trial arm. Study-wide points: Post-vaccination spike-specific CD8+ and CD4+ T cell responses reportedly had substantial breadth. Vaccine recipients and placebo recipients showed similar non-spike TCR breadth.

With regard to this clone: What it binds is unknown.

Treatment described: 15 to 20 received Ad26.COV2.S at low or high dose, single or two shots; 5 received placebo; per-sample allocation not given. On day 63 after the first injection, vaccine and placebo recipients gave samples. A Boston donor was an adult aged 18-55 years. Germline CDR1 SGHTA, CDR2 FQGTGA. The CDR3 runs 15 residues. Trimming stripped 5 bases from V and 0 bases from J, with 13 bases between. The assay was immunoSEQ multiplex PCR, and TCRdb's table has in-frame clones only and misses some. The sample has 430,000 or so clones; 85% to 90% are singletons. This chain joins TRBV7-3 and TRBJ1-2; no reliable D call. Source: peripheral blood, taken in a trial of Ad26.COV2.S vaccine versus placebo. The clonotype comes from a person between 18 and 60 years old who received the Ad26.COV2.S COVID-19 vaccine or a placebo. The chain's CDR3 is CASSPNSFSNYGYTF. Here the CDR3 DNA reads TGTGCCAGCAGCCCCAACTCTTTCTCTAACTATGGCTACACCTTC.